This TCR beta chain was sequenced in a study of lymphopenia after photon versus proton radiotherapy. Study conclusions and caveats: Oligoclonal CD8+ Temra expansion after nadir drove photon patients' diversity drop. Under photons, naive T cells and diversity fell while effector/memory populations rose.

Worth noting for this clone: No antigen is known for it.

Germline lookup yields CDR1 MNHNY and CDR2 SVGAGI (reference sequence). The V and J ends lost 2 bases and 3 bases respectively, with 13 bases between them. This CDR3 has 16 amino acids. Using immunoSEQ multiplex PCR, the repertoire was profiled, and TCRdb retains in-frame clones only, with some absent. Here the sample spans approximately 30,000 clones, approximately 85% being singletons. This receptor was taken from a man in his forties or fifties with gastric cancer. This rearrangement joins TRBV6-6 to TRBJ2-2; D perhaps matches TRBD1 (6 bases). Sequenced material: peripheral blood, taken from a patient treated with photon-based radiotherapy. DNA of the CDR3: TGTGCCAGCAGTTACACCGGGACACAAGACACCGGGGAGCTGTTTTTT. Protein sequence: CASSYTGTQDTGELFF.